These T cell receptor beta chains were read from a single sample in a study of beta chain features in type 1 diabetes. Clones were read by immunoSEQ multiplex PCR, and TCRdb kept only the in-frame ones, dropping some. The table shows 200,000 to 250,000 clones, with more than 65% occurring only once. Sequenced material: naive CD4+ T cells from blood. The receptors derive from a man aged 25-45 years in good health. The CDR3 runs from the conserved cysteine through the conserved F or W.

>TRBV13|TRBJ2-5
CASSPKRTGSFLETQYF
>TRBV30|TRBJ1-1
CAWSEGQGTEAFF
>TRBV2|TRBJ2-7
CATALAGYEQYF
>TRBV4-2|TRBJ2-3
CASSQEWTGSTDTQYF
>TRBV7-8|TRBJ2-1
CASSPRDQILNEQFF
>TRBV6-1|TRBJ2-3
CASSERWSGTDTQYF
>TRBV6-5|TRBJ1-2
CASTGTGNFGYTF
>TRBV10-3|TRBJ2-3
CATAGMDTQYF
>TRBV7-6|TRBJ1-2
CASSLGTGGGYTF
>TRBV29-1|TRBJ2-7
CSVVGSSYEQYF
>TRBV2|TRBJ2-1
CASRMTLNEQFF
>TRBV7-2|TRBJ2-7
CASSLNGGAIYEQYF
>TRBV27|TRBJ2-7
CASSPQGLTYEQYF
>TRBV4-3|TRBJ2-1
CASSQDSYNEQFF
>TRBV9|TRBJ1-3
CASSVVPTKTLSGNTIYF
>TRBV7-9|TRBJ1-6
CASSLVTGGNSPLHF
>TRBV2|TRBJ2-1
CASSEEGWLAGEISEQFF
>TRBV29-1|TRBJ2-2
CSVRTGETGELFF
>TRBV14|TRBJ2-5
CASSLGLAGETQYF
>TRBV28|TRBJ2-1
CASSSPTGLYNEQFF
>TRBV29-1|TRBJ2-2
CSGYLGTEITGELFF
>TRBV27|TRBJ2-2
CASGRLVQGWAGELFF
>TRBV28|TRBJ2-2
CASRLIQGHDGELFF
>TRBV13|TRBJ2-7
CASSPGGLAGLYEQYF
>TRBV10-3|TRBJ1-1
CAISEAHVVRNTEAFF
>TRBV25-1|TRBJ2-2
CASSRTGVNTGELFF
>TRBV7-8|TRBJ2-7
CASSLGPGVALEQYF
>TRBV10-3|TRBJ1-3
CAISEAGNTIYF
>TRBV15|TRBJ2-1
CATRVSYNEQFF
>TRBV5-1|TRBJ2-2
CASSLERPGELFF
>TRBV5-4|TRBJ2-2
CASSLAGRSTGELFF
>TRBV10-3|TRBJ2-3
CAISTTSGGALTDTQYF
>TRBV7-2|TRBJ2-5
CASSLAPETQYF
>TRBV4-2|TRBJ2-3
CASSQGQGPDTQYF
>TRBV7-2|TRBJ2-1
CASSLVHEQFF
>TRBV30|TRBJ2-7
CAWSMGVAVSYEQYF
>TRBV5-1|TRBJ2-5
CASSSAVEKTQYF
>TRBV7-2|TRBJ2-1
CASSLAGTGLNEQFF
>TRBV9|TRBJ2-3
CASSATGTQYF
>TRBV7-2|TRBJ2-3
CASSGRLGSLVTDTQYF
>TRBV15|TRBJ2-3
CATSRDRADTQYF
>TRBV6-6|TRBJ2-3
CASSSRVGNTDTQYF
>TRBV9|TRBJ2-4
CASSVESRDSIQYF
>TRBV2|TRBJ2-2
CASRQTVYTGELFF
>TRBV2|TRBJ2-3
CASIFGTSTDTQYF
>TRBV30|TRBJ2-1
CAWSVPGGGRPQFF
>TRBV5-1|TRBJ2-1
CASSLGGSSYNEQFF
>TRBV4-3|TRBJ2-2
CASSQEYSGRTGELFF
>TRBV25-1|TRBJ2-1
CASMGSGSRGNEQFF
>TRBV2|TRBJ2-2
CASSGDTGELFF
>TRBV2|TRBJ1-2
CASDRGLNYGYTF
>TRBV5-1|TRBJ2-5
CASSIFRGAEETQYF
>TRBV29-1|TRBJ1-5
CSVGTGGGQPQHF